The TCR beta chain described here comes from a study of Graves' ophthalmopathy and Graves' hyperthyroidism. RNA transcripts were the template, and TCR beta CDR3 regions were amplified from them. The workflow started with a first-round RT-PCR run with HTBI primers and then moved on to a second-round multiplex PCR. One entry per CDR3 protein, called by TCRdb with MiXCR from the multiplex PCR reads. The table includes around 660,000 distinct CDR3 sequences, over 40% detected once. The germline V and J ends were trimmed by 3 bases and 4 bases, with 9 bases remaining between them. Germline CDR1 reads LNHDA; CDR2 reads SQIVND (reference sequence). This CDR3 has 13 amino acids. This clonotype was seen at least ten times.

The sample consisted of peripheral blood. The rearrangement links TRBV19 to TRBJ1-2; D not certain. The sequence came from an adult man with Graves' ophthalmopathy. The CDR3 here is CASSIGQAYGYTF. DNA for the CDR3: TGTGCCAGTAGTATTGGCCAGGCCTATGGCTACACCTTC. The entire variable domain, with the rest obtained from reference TRBV19 and TRBJ1-2, is as follows: DGGITQSPKYLFRKEGQNVTLSCEQNLNHDAMYWYRQDPGQGLRLIYYSQIVNDFQKGDIAEGYSVSREKKESFPLTVTSAQKNPTAFYLCASSIGQAYGYTFGSGTRLTVV.